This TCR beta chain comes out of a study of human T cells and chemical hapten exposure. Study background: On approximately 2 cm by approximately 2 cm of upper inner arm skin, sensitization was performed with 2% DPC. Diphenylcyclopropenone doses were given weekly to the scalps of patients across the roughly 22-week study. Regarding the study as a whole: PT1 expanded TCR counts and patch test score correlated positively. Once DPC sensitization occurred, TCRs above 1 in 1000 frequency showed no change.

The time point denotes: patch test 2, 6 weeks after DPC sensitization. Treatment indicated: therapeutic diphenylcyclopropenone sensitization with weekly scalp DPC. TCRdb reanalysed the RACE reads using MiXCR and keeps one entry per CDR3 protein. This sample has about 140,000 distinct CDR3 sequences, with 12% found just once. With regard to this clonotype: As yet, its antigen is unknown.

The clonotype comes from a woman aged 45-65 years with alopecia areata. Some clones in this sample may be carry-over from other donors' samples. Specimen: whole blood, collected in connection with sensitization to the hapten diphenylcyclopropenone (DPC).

CDR3 sequence reads: CASSVGLYNEQFF. In DNA, the CDR3 is TGTGCCAGTTCCGTAGGGTTATACAATGAGCAGTTCTTC. The V call is TRBV6-1, the J call TRBJ2-1; D is ambiguous. This CDR3 has 13 residues. V lost 9 bases and J lost 4, with 13 bases in between. Germline V gives CDR1 MNHNS, CDR2 SASEGT.